This T cell receptor beta chain stems from a study of monozygotic twins with inflammatory bowel disease. Note on this clonotype: The antigen remains undetermined.

Reanalyzing the 5' RACE reads, TCRdb keeps one entry per CDR3 protein, without DNA. The sample holds about 300,000 distinct CDR3 sequences. Whole-study results and caveats: Reduced clonotype sharing with other individuals was observed in IBD patients relative to healthy twins, especially with disease activity.

This CDR3 region has 16 residues. Germline CDR1 reads MNHEY; CDR2 reads SVGAGI. This receptor was identified in a human donor with ulcerative colitis or Crohn's disease, or a healthy co-twin of an affected twin (not recorded which). The sample was blood. The chain employs TRBV6-5 and TRBJ2-5; TCRdb lists TRBD2, though no DNA is available to test this call. The CDR3: CASSYSGTSVMETQYF.